The next 5 T cell receptor beta chains were all read from a single sample in a study of human versus mouse CDR3 diversity and MHC coevolution. Assay: immunoSEQ multiplex PCR; the TCRdb copy retains only in-frame clones and omits some. The sample consists of about 60,000 clones, just under 95% of them appearing once. Source material: naive CD4+ T cells from blood. Subset: CD45RO-negative CD62L-positive naive CD4 T cells. The receptors originated from a person aged 55 to 75 in good health.

The chain couples TRBV7-2 to TRBJ1-2, with 10 bases aligning to TRBD1. The germline gives CDR1 SGHTA, CDR2 FQGNSA. The CDR3 covers 16 residues. The V and J ends lost 5 bases and 4 bases, in that order; junction bases with no gene match: 10. This CDR3 is CASSADRGLSFYGYTF. The CDR3, as DNA: TGTGCCAGCAGCGCAGACAGGGGGCTTTCCTTCTATGGCTACACCTTC.

This clone was seen once. The rearrangement uses TRBV9 and TRBJ2-1, with 11 bases lining up with TRBD2. Trimming took 2 bases from V and 6 from J; bases not matched to a gene: 4. Per the germline V gene, CDR1 is SGDLS and CDR2 is YYNGEE. The CDR3 extends over 15 amino acids. This CDR3 reads CASSVRTSGFNEQFF. CDR3 DNA sequence: TGTGCCAGCAGCGTTCGGACTAGCGGGTTCAATGAGCAGTTCTTC. Variable domain in full (rest from reference TRBV9 and TRBJ2-1): DSGVTQTPKHLITATGQRVTLRCSPRSGDLSVYWYQQSLDQGLQFLIQYYNGEERAKGNILERFSAQQFPDLHSELNLSSLELGDSALYFCASSVRTSGFNEQFFGPGTRLTVL.

V gene TRBV6-1 combines with J gene TRBJ2-5; 7 bases align to TRBD1. This CDR3 region has 14 residues. After removal of 0 bases from V and 5 bases from J, the junction contained 3 bases not matched to a gene. CDR1 and CDR2 (germline): MNHNS, SASEGT. The DNA of the CDR3 is TGTGCCAGCAGTGAAGCAGGGGGCTGGGAGACCCAGTACTTC. It translates to CASSEAGGWETQYF.

The V gene is TRBV18, the J gene TRBJ2-1; possibly TRBD2 for D (6 bases). The CDR3 is 14 amino acids. Trimming cost V 2 bases and J 5 bases, with 10 bases left between them. Germline lookup yields CDR1 KGHSH and CDR2 LQKENI. Here the CDR3 DNA reads TGTGCCAGCTCACCAGGGGAGGAGAACAATGAGCAGTTCTTC. This encodes CASSPGEENNEQFF.

This rearrangement joins TRBV6-5 to TRBJ2-3; D not certain. Trimming took off 4 bases at V and 5 bases at J, with 7 bases between the two ends. Germline V gene data show CDR1 as MNHEY and CDR2 as SVGAGI. This CDR3 spans 12 amino acids. The DNA of the CDR3 is TGTGCCAGCAGTTCAACGGTAGATACGCAGTATTTT. Translated: CASSSTVDTQYF.